A selection of T cell receptor beta chains follows, all from one sample in a study of PD-L1 blockade in urothelial cancer. Assay used: immunoSEQ multiplex PCR; TCRdb lists only in-frame clones, some missing. Of fewer than 65,000 clones detected, about 86% appear once; the ten largest clones hold approximately 2.9%. Specimen: PBMCs, collected around atezolizumab (anti-PD-L1) treatment. The receptors stem from a man between 65 and 85 years old with urothelial cancer. The CDR3 runs from the conserved cysteine through the conserved F or W. The order of the fields is J gene, clone size, V gene, D gene, CDR3 protein, CDR3 DNA. A D gene is named only where the DNA matches it firmly. Expanded clones get a size class; other rows say once, few or many, or leave the size out.

>TRBJ2-7|NA|TRBV5-1|TRBD2
CASSPGGDLKEQYF
TGCGCCAGCAGCCCCGGGGGGGACCTGAAGGAGCAGTACTTC
>TRBJ2-7|NA|TRBV27|NA
CASSSRGKSYEQYF
TGTGCCAGCAGTTCCCGAGGGAAATCCTACGAGCAGTACTTC
>TRBJ2-3|NA|TRBV19|TRBD1
CASSMDRTGSTDTQYF
TGTGCCAGTAGTATGGATCGGACAGGGAGCACAGATACGCAGTATTTT
>TRBJ1-5|NA|TRBV18|NA
CASSPTGGEGQPQHF
TGTGCCAGCTCCCCTACCGGAGGGGAGGGTCAGCCCCAGCATTTT
>TRBJ1-2|once|TRBV9|NA
CASRPSTGRVNYGYTF
TGTGCCAGCCGACCCTCGACGGGCAGGGTCAACTATGGCTACACCTTC
>TRBJ2-2|few|TRBV7-2|TRBD2
CASSYTKASGTGELFF
TGTGCCAGCAGTTACACGAAGGCTAGCGGTACCGGGGAGCTGTTTTTT
>TRBJ2-5|NA|TRBV20-1|NA
CSATLMETQYF
TGCAGTGCTACCCTAATGGAGACCCAGTACTTC
>TRBJ1-3|few|TRBV7-2|NA
CASSPRQAPNTIYF
TGTGCCAGCAGCCCTAGACAGGCTCCCAACACCATATATTTT
>TRBJ2-2|NA|TRBV4-3|TRBD1
CASSQETGGGGELFF
TGCGCCAGCAGCCAGGAAACAGGGGGCGGCGGGGAGCTGTTTTTT
>TRBJ1-1|NA|TRBV5-1|NA
CASSITPGQAEAFF
TGCGCCAGCAGCATAACCCCGGGACAAGCTGAAGCTTTCTTT
>TRBJ2-5|NA|TRBV2|NA
CASRPDYQETQYF
TGTGCCAGCAGGCCTGACTACCAAGAGACCCAGTACTTC
>TRBJ2-2|NA|TRBV7-2|TRBD1
CASSGDRVIGELFF
TGTGCCAGCAGCGGGGACAGGGTTATCGGGGAGCTGTTTTTT
>TRBJ1-2|NA|TRBV21-1|NA
CARNGPQGGYTF
TGTGCCAGAAATGGGCCTCAGGGAGGCTACACCTTC
>TRBJ2-1|NA|TRBV5-4|NA
CASSLGTGYNEQFF
TGTGCCAGCAGCTTAGGGACTGGATACAATGAGCAGTTCTTC
>TRBJ2-1|once|TRBV7-2|NA
CASSPSRGGYNEQFF
TGTGCCAGCAGCCCGTCCCGAGGGGGATACAATGAGCAGTTCTTC
>TRBJ1-6|NA|TRBV5-6|NA
CASGFPGRDSPLHF
TGTGCCAGCGGGTTTCCAGGGCGCGACTCACCCCTCCACTTT